This T cell receptor (beta chain) came from a study of blood T cell repertoires in COVID-19 (TCRdb year 2020). Background on the whole study: Samples from collaborators originated in the United States, Italy and Spain and spanned both the acute and convalescent phases of COVID-19. The prospective study material was composed of cDNA or gDNA derived from T cells, B-cell-depleted T cells, or PBMCs. Subjects who had been exposed to COVID-19, were actively infected with it, or had recovered from it provided the deeply sampled blood TCRbeta repertoires that made up the dataset. A freely available public database, intended as a resource for researchers studying the immune response to SARS-CoV-2, is where the repertoires were released. Samples were obtained from the ongoing ImmuneRACE study (first 160 participants) and from approximately 1,200 subjects provided by 6 global collaborators. A de-identified subject ID, COVID-19 status, age in years and sex were almost always included in the sample metadata. Where available, HLA class I and class II types were taken from metadata supplied by the sample provider and were not determined by assay-based typing.

CDR1 and CDR2 (SGHNT, YENEEA) derive from the germline V gene. Taken from cysteine to phenylalanine, the CDR3 has 15 residues. Kept here is only the CDR3 DNA, which spans 45 bases and is read in frame from base 1. V is reduced by 2 bases and J by 5 bases, leaving a spacing of 14 bases between them. Study-level results and caveats: How much clinical and demographic metadata was included differed by source and by participant, and the metadata was provided uncurated.

Concerning this clone: Its antigen is unknown. Base-call qualities are not available, and no considerably larger clone is one nucleotide away.

At one collaborating source in Seattle, patients were enrolled during active infection and were followed longitudinally through the course of disease. The collaborating institutions used their own protocols to collect whole blood in K2EDTA tubes. Collaborator samples were shipped for TCRbeta analysis as frozen whole blood, isolated PBMCs, or DNA extracted from either sample type. The immunoSEQ Assay, a bias-controlled multiplex PCR, was used to amplify TCRbeta CDR3 regions from genomic DNA. The original methods were these. The number of nucleated cells in each sample was estimated from the amplification of reference gene primers within the assay. To quantify the absolute abundance of each unique TCRbeta CDR3 rearrangement, sequence reads were collapsed and filtered. Productive Simpson clonality was computed per sample as the square root of Simpson's diversity index over productive rearrangements. Entries here come from immuneACCESS through TCRdb and include only in-frame sequences with V and J called. Some clones fail to appear in such tables; in the studies checked, an unresolved V gene covers under half of the shortfall, and the cause of the remainder is unknown. The D gene and trimming were derived from the DNA, and the V and J assignments and clone size from that table. The sample yields some 310,000 clones; about 90% were counted once. About 1% of the sample is held by the ten biggest clonotypes.

The chain is assembled from TRBV11-3 and TRBJ2-3, with TRBD2 perhaps the D gene, on 6 matching bases. This TCR derives from a woman in her thirties or forties with COVID-19, enrolled during active disease. The sequencing sample was made of peripheral blood. The CDR3 protein: CASSLSGRWGDTQYF. In nucleotide form, the sequence is TGTGCCAGCAGCTTAAGCGGGCGATGGGGAGATACGCAGTATTTT.